A single T cell receptor beta chain is shown here with its context. The antigen remains undetermined. The method was immunoSEQ multiplex PCR; TCRdb's version includes in-frame clones alone and lacks a portion of them. The sample records roughly 100,000 clones, around 87% being singletons. The data are from a study of OX40 agonist ivuxolimab in advanced cancers. Broader study findings: Some patients without response likewise showed low normalized clonal expansion.

The CDR3 has 15 amino acids. Per germline, CDR1 SGHVS and CDR2 FNYEAQ. J gave up 5 bases and V 5 bases, and 6 bases lay outside the gene matches. This chain joins TRBV7-6 and TRBJ2-5; 12 nucleotides match TRBD2. This receptor was taken from an adult with an advanced solid tumor such as melanoma, head and neck, liver or kidney cancer. The sequences come from CD4+ or CD8+ T cells sorted from blood, collected in a trial of the OX40 agonist ivuxolimab. As DNA, the CDR3 is TGTGCCAGCAGCACCCGGACTAGCGGGGCGGAGACCCAGTACTTC. Amino acids: CASSTRTSGAETQYF.